Ten or more counts support the clone carrying this TCR beta chain. This specimen belongs to a study of early T cells in non-severe SARS-CoV-2 infection. This CDR3 region has 17 residues. Germline assignment: CDR1 SGHRS and CDR2 YFSETQ. V trimming: 0 bases; J trimming: 6 bases; junction bases outside the gene matches: 13. The TCR library protocol was used to attach unique molecular identifiers. These identifiers were attached to individual cDNA molecules. Via MiXCR, TCRdb re-called the 5' RACE reads, giving one row per CDR3 protein. The data contain 90,000 to 120,000 distinct CDR3 sequences, about 12% of them seen just once; the ten biggest clones take up 3% to 3.5%.

The sample was whole blood. The chain has TRBV5-1 and TRBJ2-3; TRBD2 matches 7 bases. The TCR sequence derives from an adult who was a healthcare worker with PCR-confirmed SARS-CoV-2 infection or an uninfected control (not recorded which). CDR3 nucleotides: TGCGCCAGCAGCTTGGCCATGGTAGGAGCGGGATATGATACGCAGTATTTT. This gives the protein CASSLAMVGAGYDTQYF.